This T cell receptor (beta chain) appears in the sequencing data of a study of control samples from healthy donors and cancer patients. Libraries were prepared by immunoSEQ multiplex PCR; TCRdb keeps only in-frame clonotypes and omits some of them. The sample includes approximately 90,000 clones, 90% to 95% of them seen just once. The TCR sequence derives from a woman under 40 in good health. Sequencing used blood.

The CDR3 sequence is CASSGGWGINYGYTF. CDR3 DNA sequence: TGTGCCAGCAGTGGGGGGTGGGGTATCAACTATGGCTACACCTTC. The rearrangement links TRBV2 to TRBJ1-2; TRBD1 is a possible D gene (5 bases). V was cut by 4 bases and J by 2 bases, with 14 bases left in between. The CDR3 is made up of 15 amino acids. Per the germline V gene, CDR1 is SNHLY and CDR2 is FYNNEI.